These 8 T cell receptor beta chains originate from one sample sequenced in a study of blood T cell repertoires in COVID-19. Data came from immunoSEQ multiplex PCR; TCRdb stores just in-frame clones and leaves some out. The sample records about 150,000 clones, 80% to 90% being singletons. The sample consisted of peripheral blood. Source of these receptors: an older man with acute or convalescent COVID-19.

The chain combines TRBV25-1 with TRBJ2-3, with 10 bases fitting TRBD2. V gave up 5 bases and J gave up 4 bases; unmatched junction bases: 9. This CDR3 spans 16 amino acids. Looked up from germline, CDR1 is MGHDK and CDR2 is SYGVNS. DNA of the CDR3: TGTGCCAGCAGTTCAGGAAGCGGGAGGGTGGCAGATACGCAGTATTTT. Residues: CASSSGSGRVADTQYF.

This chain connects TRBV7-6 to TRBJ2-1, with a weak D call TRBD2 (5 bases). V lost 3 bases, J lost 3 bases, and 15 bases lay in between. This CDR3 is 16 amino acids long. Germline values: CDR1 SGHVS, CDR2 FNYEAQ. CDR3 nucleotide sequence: TGTGCCAGCAGCTTGTCCGTAGCGAATAACTACAATGAGCAGTTCTTC. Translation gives CASSLSVANNYNEQFF.

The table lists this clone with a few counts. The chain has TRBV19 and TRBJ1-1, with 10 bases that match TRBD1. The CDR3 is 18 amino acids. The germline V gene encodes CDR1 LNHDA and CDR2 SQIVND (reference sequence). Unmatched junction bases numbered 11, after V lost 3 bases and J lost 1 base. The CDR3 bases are TGTGCCAGTAGTATTAAAGACAGGGGGCGACGAACGAACACTGAAGCTTTCTTT. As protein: CASSIKDRGRRTNTEAFF.

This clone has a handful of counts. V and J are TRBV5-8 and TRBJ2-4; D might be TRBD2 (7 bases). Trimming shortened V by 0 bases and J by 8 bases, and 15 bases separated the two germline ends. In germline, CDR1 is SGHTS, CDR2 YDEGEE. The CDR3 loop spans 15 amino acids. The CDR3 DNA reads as TGTGCCAGCAGCTTGGTCCGGGGGGCGCCGGACATTCAGTACTTC. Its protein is CASSLVRGAPDIQYF.

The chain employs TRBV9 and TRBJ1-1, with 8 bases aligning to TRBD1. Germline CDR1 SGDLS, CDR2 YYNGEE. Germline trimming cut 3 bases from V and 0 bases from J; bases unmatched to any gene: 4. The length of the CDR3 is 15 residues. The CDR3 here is CASSALDRVNTEAFF. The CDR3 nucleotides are TGTGCCAGCAGCGCCCTGGACAGGGTGAACACTGAAGCTTTCTTT.

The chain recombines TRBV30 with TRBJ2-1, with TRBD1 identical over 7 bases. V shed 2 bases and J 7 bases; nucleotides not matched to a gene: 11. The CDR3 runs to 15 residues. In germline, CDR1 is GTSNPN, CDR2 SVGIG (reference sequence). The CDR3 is CAWSSETGRVNEQFF. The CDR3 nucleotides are TGTGCCTGGAGTTCGGAGACAGGGCGAGTGAATGAGCAGTTCTTC.

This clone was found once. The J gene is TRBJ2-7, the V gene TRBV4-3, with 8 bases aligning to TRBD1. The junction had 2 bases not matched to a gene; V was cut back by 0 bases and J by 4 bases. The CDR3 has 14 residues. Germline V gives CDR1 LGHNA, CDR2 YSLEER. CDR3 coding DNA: TGCGCCAGCAGCCAAGATAGACAGGGGTACGAGCAGTACTTC. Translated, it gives CASSQDRQGYEQYF.

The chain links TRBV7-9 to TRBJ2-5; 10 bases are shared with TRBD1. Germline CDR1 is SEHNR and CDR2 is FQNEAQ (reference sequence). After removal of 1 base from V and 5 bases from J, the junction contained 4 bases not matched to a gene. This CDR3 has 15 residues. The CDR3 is CASSLGQGAGETQYF. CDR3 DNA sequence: TGTGCCAGCAGCTTAGGACAGGGGGCTGGGGAGACCCAGTACTTC.